This T cell receptor beta chain comes out of a study of identical twins. TCRdb processed the 5' RACE reads anew with MiXCR; each CDR3 protein has one entry. The table records fewer than 550,000 distinct CDR3 sequences, roughly 13% of them present only once. Points on this clonotype: The antigen is not known.

General study results and limits: The study reached conclusions through statistical analysis that was cross-sectional, not following the same donors. Twin-shared out-of-frame alpha sequences showed excess low generation probability. Memory repertoires showed no such pattern, whereas abundant cord blood beta clonotypes carried fewer insertions.

This same sample was also part of a study on yellow fever vaccine responses in identical twins.

Sequenced sample: CD4+ T cells sorted from blood. The receptor comes from a woman aged 18-29 years in good health.

The CDR3 coding sequence is TGCGCCAGCAGCCAAGAGGGGAGCAAAAACATTCAGTACTTC. Translation: CASSQEGSKNIQYF. The rearrangement joins TRBV4-1 to TRBJ2-4, with a weak D call TRBD2 (5 bases). V was cut by 0 bases and J by 3 bases, with 6 bases left in between. The V gene's germline CDR1 is MGHRA and CDR2 YSYEKL. There are 14 residues in the CDR3.